A few counts support the clone carrying this TCR beta chain. Its antigen remains unknown. The CDR3 has 13 residues. Looked up from germline, CDR1 is SQVTM and CDR2 is ANQGSEA. V was shortened by 8 bases and J by 1 base, with 13 bases between the two germline ends. This specimen comes from a study of identical twins. Broader study findings: Within beta out-of-frame sequences, the excess sharing observed between twins was weaker. Models underestimated how often monozygotic twins shared out-of-frame TCR alpha. Whereas memory repertoires showed no such difference, abundant cord blood beta clonotypes carried fewer insertions.

TCRdb re-analysed the 5' RACE reads in MiXCR, keeping a single row per CDR3 protein. The sample records approximately 1.8 million distinct CDR3 sequences, more than 30% being singletons. The specimen sequenced was cord blood. This TCR derives from a newborn girl in good health. The chain couples TRBV29-1 to TRBJ2-3, with D perhaps matching TRBD1 or TRBD2 (6 bases each). The CDR3 DNA is TGCAGCACGCCGGGGGCGGGCACAGATACGCAGTATTTT. Translation: CSTPGAGTDTQYF.